The 12 T cell receptor beta chains below were found in one sample sequenced in a study of shared clonotypes between healthy human individuals (dated by TCRdb to 2020 to 2022). The library was made by the immunoSEQ multiplex PCR assay. TCRdb took this table from immuneACCESS and kept in-frame rearrangements with V and J called. Such tables lack part of the clones; where checked against another copy, unresolved V genes explain under half of the gap, and the rest is unexplained. The sample table records roughly 2 million clones; approximately 96% of these occur just once. Roughly 0.13% of the sample lies in the top ten. Sequences were obtained from naive CD4+ T cells sorted from blood. Explained via the paper, the cell subset or site label denotes: CD45RA+ positively selected. Receptors originate from a young man in good health.

This chain connects TRBV5-1 to TRBJ2-7, with D maybe TRBD1 (6 bases). The CDR3 is 15 residues long. Trimming left V 3 bases short and J 0 bases short, with 13 bases between. CDR1 and CDR2 from the germline V gene are SGHRS and YFSETQ. The CDR3 sequence: CASSSGTKSSYEQYF. The CDR3 DNA follows: TGCGCCAGCAGCTCCGGGACAAAAAGCTCCTACGAGCAGTACTTC.

The CDR3 loop reads CASSLGLTDTQYF. Here the CDR3 DNA reads TGTGCCAGCAGTTTAGGACTTACAGATACGCAGTATTTT. The chain carries TRBV6-4 and TRBJ2-3; possibly TRBD2 for D (5 bases). CDR3 length: 13 amino acids. Trimming took off 5 bases at V and 3 bases at J, with 9 bases between the two ends. Germline CDR1 is MRHNA and CDR2 is SNTAGT.

The chain employs TRBV30 and TRBJ2-5; either TRBD1 or TRBD2 may fit D (5 bases each). The CDR3 has 16 amino acids. V gave up 3 bases and J gave up 2 bases, with 19 bases separating them. From germline, CDR1 is GTSNPN and CDR2 SVGIG (reference sequence). CDR3 loop: CAWSYKVPGAQETQYF. The CDR3 DNA reads as TGTGCCTGGAGCTACAAAGTACCCGGGGCTCAAGAGACCCAGTACTTC.

This chain connects TRBV2 to TRBJ1-5; no clear D gene. Trimming removed 4 bases from V and 0 bases from J, with 13 bases in between. Germline values: CDR1 SNHLY, CDR2 FYNNEI. The CDR3 is made up of 16 amino acids. CDR3 nucleotide sequence: TGTGCCAGCAGTGCCCCGGTGGGGTATAGCAATCAGCCCCAGCATTTT. It is translated as CASSAPVGYSNQPQHF.

This chain connects TRBV6-1 to TRBJ2-7, with 10 bases that match TRBD2. Germline CDR1 and CDR2: MNHNS and SASEGT. The J segment lost 6 bases and the V segment lost 0 bases, leaving 8 bases of the junction unmatched. CDR3 size: 16 residues. The CDR3 region is CASSEAYSGRPVEQYF. CDR3 bases: TGTGCCAGCAGTGAAGCCTATAGCGGGAGGCCCGTCGAGCAGTACTTC.

The chain employs TRBV7-9 and TRBJ1-2; D gene ambiguous. The ends were cut back, 1 base at V and 6 bases at J, with 15 bases in the middle. The CDR3 has 15 amino acids. Germline V lookup: CDR1 SEHNR, CDR2 FQNEAQ (reference sequence). CDR3 in DNA: TGTGCCAGCAGCTTAGAGGCCTCTATACTTGATGGCTACACCTTC. This sequence encodes CASSLEASILDGYTF.

The CDR3 region is CASSLRGNTGELFF. CDR3 nucleotide sequence: TGTGCCAGCAGTTTACGGGGGAACACCGGGGAGCTGTTTTTT. The chain recombines TRBV6-5 with TRBJ2-2; possible D gene TRBD2, 5 bases. The CDR3 is made up of 14 amino acids. Trimming pared 4 bases from V and 1 base from J, leaving 7 bases between. Germline values: CDR1 MNHEY, CDR2 SVGAGI.

This clone was seen once. The chain is built from TRBV30 and TRBJ2-5; D unresolved. Germline assignment: CDR1 GTSNPN and CDR2 SVGIG (reference sequence). V lost 8 bases and J 5 bases, leaving 21 bases between the germline ends. The CDR3 spans 14 residues. CDR3 sequence: CARGSWGSAETQYF. CDR3 DNA sequence: TGTGCCAGAGGCAGCTGGGGAAGTGCGGAGACCCAGTACTTC.

V and J are TRBV6-5 and TRBJ1-2; weak D call: TRBD1 (6 bases). Germline V gene lookup returns CDR1 MNHEY and CDR2 SVGAGI. The CDR3 loop spans 14 amino acids. V lost 5 bases and J 6 bases, leaving 16 bases between the germline ends. CDR3 loop: CASSRGGGSNGYTF. As DNA, the CDR3 is TGTGCCAGCAGTCGCGGGGGGGGCTCGAATGGCTACACCTTC.

This chain connects TRBV2 to TRBJ2-5; D possibly uses TRBD1 or TRBD2 (5 bases each). This CDR3 is built from 13 residues. CDR1 and CDR2 (germline): SNHLY, FYNNEI. V was pared by 5 bases and J by 4 bases, with 11 bases between. The CDR3 loop reads CASSSRGGETQYF. CDR3 DNA sequence: TGTGCCAGCAGTTCGAGGGGTGGAGAGACCCAGTACTTC.

Notes on this clone: The sample has other DNA sequences that encode this CDR3 too. The J gene is TRBJ1-3, the V gene TRBV5-4; possible D gene TRBD1, 5 bases. The CDR3 length is 15 residues. Deletions cut 0 bases from V and 0 bases from J, with 7 bases between. Germline V gene lookup returns CDR1 SGHNT and CDR2 YYREEE (reference sequence). In nucleotides, the CDR3 is TGTGCCAGCAGCTTGGGGGGGAGCTCTGGAAACACCATATATTTT. This gives the protein CASSLGGSSGNTIYF.

About this clone: Within the sample, other DNA sequences also encode this same CDR3. This sequence joins TRBV29-1 and TRBJ1-1, with D uncertain. V was shortened by 4 bases and J by 1 base, with 4 bases between the two germline ends. This CDR3 contains 11 residues. CDR1 is SQVTM, CDR2 ANQGSEA, per germline. CDR3 region: CSVVGNTEAFF. CDR3 bases: TGCAGCGTTGTAGGGAACACTGAAGCTTTCTTT.